Included here is one T cell receptor (beta chain) sequence, with context. Germline CDR1 and CDR2: LGHDT and YNNKEL (reference sequence). The V gene lost 0 bases and the J gene lost 0 bases, with 6 bases spanning the gap. The CDR3 totals 15 residues. This sample stems from a study of blood T cell repertoires in COVID-19. About the research overall: PBMCs, B-cell-depleted T cells, or T cells were the source of the cDNA or gDNA that made up the material.

In the authors' methods: Amplifying reference gene primers gave estimates of nucleated cell counts. The table came from immunoSEQ multiplex PCR; TCRdb's copy has only in-frame clones and leaves some out. V, J and clone size are taken as reported in that table, and D and trimming were inferred from the DNA itself. Here the sample spans under 250,000 clones, around 88% being singletons. This chain links TRBV3-1 (or the pseudogene TRBV3-2) with TRBJ2-1; D is perhaps TRBD2 (5 bases). This receptor was taken from a man at least 80 years old with acute or convalescent COVID-19. The sample taken for sequencing was peripheral blood. This CDR3 reads CASSQERDSYNEQFF. CDR3 in DNA: TGTGCCAGCAGCCAAGAACGGGACTCCTACAATGAGCAGTTCTTC.